The T cell receptor (beta chain) described here comes from a study of shared clonotypes between healthy human individuals. General study points: Among donors, clonotype sharing was expected to be affected by sequencing depth.

Only in-frame clones appear in the TCRdb table, and some are missing; sequencing was by immunoSEQ multiplex PCR. The top ten clones hold roughly 1% of a sample with some 2 million clones, just under 95% of them seen once. V gave up 2 bases and J gave up 5 bases, with 15 bases separating them. The length of the CDR3 is 15 residues. The germline V gene has CDR1 MNHEY and CDR2 SVGAGI. Notes on this clone: What it binds is unknown.

The naive CD8 subset, CD45RO-negative cells positively selected for CCR7, excluded terminally differentiated effector memory CD45RA+ cells. This chain joins TRBV6-5 and TRBJ2-5; D perhaps matches TRBD2 (6 bases). This TCR was sampled from a man between 18 and 35 years old in good health. Sequencing was done on a sample of naive CD8+ T cells sorted from blood. CDR3 coding DNA: TGTGCCAGCAGTTACCTTGGGACTCTCAATGAGACCCAGTACTTC. This translates into CASSYLGTLNETQYF.